What follows are 19 T cell receptor beta chains derived from one specimen sequenced in a study of blood T cell repertoires in COVID-19. Repertoires were generated with immunoSEQ multiplex PCR, while TCRdb's copy carries only in-frame clones and drops some. The repertoire holds over 200,000 clones, with roughly 87% as singletons. The sample comprised peripheral blood. The receptors shown here come from a man between 35 and 55 years old with active or convalescent COVID-19.

This chain joins TRBV7-9 and TRBJ2-7; weak D call: TRBD1 (6 bases). V was pared by 1 base and J by 4 bases, with 14 bases between. The CDR3 sequence is 15 residues long. Germline V CDR1 and CDR2: SEHNR, FQNEAQ (reference sequence). For the CDR3, the DNA is TGTGCCAGCAGCTTAGTGTTACAGGGATTGTACGAGCAGTACTTC. It translates to CASSLVLQGLYEQYF.

This clone was seen a handful of times. Other DNA sequences of this sample code for an identical CDR3. The V and J genes are TRBV20-1 and TRBJ1-1, with D unclear. CDR3 length: 10 amino acids. Germline lookup yields CDR1 DFQATT and CDR2 SNEGSKA (reference sequence). V shed 5 bases and J shed 3 bases, with 4 bases lying between them. The CDR3 protein is CSAPYTEAFF. CDR3 in DNA: TGCAGTGCTCCTTACACTGAAGCTTTCTTT.

This chain uses TRBV7-8 with TRBJ1-4, with D possibly TRBD1 on 6 matching bases. The V gene lost 5 bases and the J gene lost 8 bases, with 18 bases spanning the gap. CDR1 SGHVS and CDR2 FQNEAQ come from the germline V gene. This CDR3 comprises 15 residues. CDR3 bases: TGTGCCAGCAGCCTCAGGGGTAGGAGAGGGGAAAAACTGTTTTTT. Translation: CASSLRGRRGEKLFF.

This sequence joins TRBV28 and TRBJ2-7, with a tentative D call TRBD2 (5 bases). The V gene lost 1 base and the J gene lost 5 bases, with 9 bases spanning the gap. Germline V CDR1 and CDR2: MDHEN, SYDVKM. The CDR3 consists of 13 residues. The CDR3 sequence is CASSLLPGNEQYF. The CDR3 region has the DNA TGTGCCAGCAGTTTATTGCCGGGGAACGAGCAGTACTTC.

The rearrangement joins TRBV18 to TRBJ1-3; TRBD1 agrees at 7 bases. The V and J ends lost 2 bases and 0 bases, in that order; junction bases with no gene match: 7. There are 17 residues in the CDR3. Germline-derived CDR1 and CDR2 are KGHSH and LQKENI. CDR3 sequence (DNA): TGTGCCAGCTCACCATTTTGGAAGGGGGCCTCTGGAAACACCATATATTTT. Protein product: CASSPFWKGASGNTIYF.

The genes are TRBV5-4 and TRBJ2-1; 12 nucleotides line up with TRBD2. The CDR3 sequence is 17 residues long. V was pared by 0 bases and J by 1 base, with 2 bases of the junction left unmatched. In germline, CDR1 is SGHNT, CDR2 YYREEE (reference sequence). CDR3 nucleotides: TGTGCCAGCAGCTTGGGACTAGCGGGGGTTTCCTACAATGAGCAGTTCTTC. Protein product: CASSLGLAGVSYNEQFF.

This sequence joins TRBV28 and TRBJ2-3; TRBD2 matches at 10 bases. The germline gives CDR1 MDHEN, CDR2 SYDVKM. This CDR3 region has 16 residues. V shed 4 bases, J shed 2 bases, and the junction held 6 bases outside the gene matches. The CDR3 spells CASSWVAGGSTDTQYF. The CDR3 coding sequence is TGTGCCAGCAGTTGGGTAGCGGGAGGCTCCACAGATACGCAGTATTTT.

The chain combines TRBV7-9 with TRBJ1-2; TRBD1 might be the D (5 bases). The CDR3 totals 14 residues. Germline CDR1 and CDR2: SEHNR and FQNEAQ (reference sequence). The V end lost 0 bases, the J end lost 5 bases, and 10 bases lay between the germline ends. The CDR3 bases are TGTGCCAGCAGCTTAGCAGGGGCTATGTATGGCTACACCTTC. Translating it yields CASSLAGAMYGYTF. Filled out from reference TRBV7-9 and TRBJ1-2, the complete variable domain reads DTGVSQNPRHKITKRGQNVTFRCDPISEHNRLYWYRQTLGQGPEFLTYFQNEAQLEKSRLLSDRFSAERPKGSFSTLEIQRTEQGDSAMYLCASSLAGAMYGYTFGSGTRLTVV.

This chain links TRBV21-1 with TRBJ1-2. TRBV21-1 is a documented pseudogene. The CDR3 loop spans 13 amino acids. CDR3 sequence (DNA): TGTGCCAGCACTAAGATCGCGGGGGATGGCTACACCTTC. Translated: CASTKIAGDGYTF.

This clone appeared a few times. This chain connects TRBV19 to TRBJ2-1; TRBD2 matches 12 bases. Germline-derived CDR1 and CDR2 are LNHDA and SQIVND (reference sequence). The CDR3 covers 15 residues. The trim removed 7 bases at V and 7 bases at J, leaving 8 bases unmatched. The chain's CDR3 is CASTILAGGGNEQFF. As DNA, the CDR3 is TGTGCCAGTACCATACTAGCGGGAGGAGGGAATGAGCAGTTCTTC.

The genes are TRBV25-1 and TRBJ1-2, with D tentatively TRBD1 (6 bases). The CDR3 consists of 16 residues. Trimming pared 3 bases from V and 2 bases from J, leaving 16 bases between. Germline lookup yields CDR1 MGHDK and CDR2 SYGVNS. CDR3 sequence reads: CASSDRGALNNYGYTF. For the CDR3, the DNA is TGTGCCAGCAGTGATCGGGGGGCCCTAAACAACTATGGCTACACCTTC.

V and J are TRBV6-6 and TRBJ2-1; D is ambiguous. CDR1 and CDR2 from the germline V gene are MNHNY and SVGAGI (reference sequence). The CDR3 has 16 residues. V was cut by 6 bases and J by 0 bases, with 15 bases left in between. The CDR3 here is CASRTHSGSSYNEQFF. DNA for the CDR3: TGTGCCAGCAGAACCCACAGTGGCAGCTCCTACAATGAGCAGTTCTTC.

This clone was recorded only once. V usage is TRBV7-3 and J usage is TRBJ1-1; 9 nucleotides match TRBD1. The germline V gene has CDR1 SGHTA and CDR2 FQGTGA. The V gene end was trimmed by 5 bases and the J gene end by 5 bases; junction bases not matched to a gene: 12. This CDR3 spans 16 amino acids. This CDR3 is CASSPRTGAGPTEAFF. CDR3 nucleotide sequence: TGTGCCAGCAGCCCTAGGACAGGGGCGGGACCGACTGAAGCTTTCTTT. The full variable domain, its missing parts supplied by reference TRBV7-3 and TRBJ1-1, is GAGVSQTPSNKVTEKGKYVELRCDPISGHTALYWYRQSLGQGPEFLIYFQGTGAADDSGLPNDRFFAVRPEGSVSTLKIQRTERGDSAVYLCASSPRTGAGPTEAFFGQGTRLTVV.

The chain recombines TRBV7-2 with TRBJ2-7; 8 nucleotides agree with TRBD2. CDR3 size: 13 residues. V shed 2 bases, J shed 3 bases, and the junction held 0 bases outside the gene matches. Germline-derived CDR1 and CDR2 are SGHTA and FQGNSA. The CDR3 DNA reads as TGTGCCAGCAGCTTAAGCGGGGGCTACGAGCAGTACTTC. The encoded protein is CASSLSGGYEQYF.

J is TRBJ1-2 and V is TRBV6-5; D possibly corresponds to TRBD1 (5 bases). There are 14 residues in the CDR3. Per the germline V gene, CDR1 is MNHEY and CDR2 is SVGAGI. The ends were cut back, 5 bases at V and 5 bases at J, with 15 bases in the middle. The chain's CDR3 is CASSPTGVKYGYTF. The CDR3 DNA is TGTGCCAGCAGTCCTACGGGGGTGAAGTATGGCTACACCTTC.

This sequence joins TRBV19 and TRBJ2-1, with 8 bases lining up with TRBD2. Trimming removed 5 bases from V and 2 bases from J; junction bases left unmatched: 14. Germline values: CDR1 LNHDA, CDR2 SQIVND (reference sequence). The CDR3 contains 18 residues. CDR3 sequence reads: CASSLGSGTGVAYNEQFF. As DNA, the CDR3 is TGTGCCAGTAGTCTGGGTAGCGGGACGGGAGTGGCCTACAATGAGCAGTTCTTC.

This clone was seen more than once but under ten times. This chain joins TRBV5-6 and TRBJ1-3; 9 bases align to TRBD1. Germline CDR1 is SGHDT and CDR2 is YYEEEE. The CDR3 is made up of 16 amino acids. Trimming took 4 bases from V and 2 from J; bases not matched to a gene: 7. CDR3 DNA sequence: TGTGCCAGCAGCGTAATACAGGGGGCCACTGGAAACACCATATATTTT. Its protein is CASSVIQGATGNTIYF.

This chain links TRBV6-5 with TRBJ2-1; 8 positions match TRBD1. The V and J ends lost 6 bases and 2 bases, in that order; junction bases with no gene match: 6. CDR3 length: 15 residues. Germline assignment: CDR1 MNHEY and CDR2 SVGAGI. Written as DNA, the CDR3 is TGTGCCAGCAGCTCCGCAGGGGGCCCCTACAATGAGCAGTTCTTC. Its protein product is CASSSAGGPYNEQFF.

V usage is TRBV5-4 and J usage is TRBJ2-7; TRBD2 is a possible D gene (6 bases). The CDR3 is made up of 15 amino acids. The V and J ends lost 4 bases and 0 bases respectively, with 14 bases between them. Germline V gene lookup returns CDR1 SGHNT and CDR2 YYREEE (reference sequence). The CDR3 DNA follows: TGTGCCAGCAGCCGCGGGGACTGGAGCTCCTACGAGCAGTACTTC. Amino acid sequence: CASSRGDWSSYEQYF.